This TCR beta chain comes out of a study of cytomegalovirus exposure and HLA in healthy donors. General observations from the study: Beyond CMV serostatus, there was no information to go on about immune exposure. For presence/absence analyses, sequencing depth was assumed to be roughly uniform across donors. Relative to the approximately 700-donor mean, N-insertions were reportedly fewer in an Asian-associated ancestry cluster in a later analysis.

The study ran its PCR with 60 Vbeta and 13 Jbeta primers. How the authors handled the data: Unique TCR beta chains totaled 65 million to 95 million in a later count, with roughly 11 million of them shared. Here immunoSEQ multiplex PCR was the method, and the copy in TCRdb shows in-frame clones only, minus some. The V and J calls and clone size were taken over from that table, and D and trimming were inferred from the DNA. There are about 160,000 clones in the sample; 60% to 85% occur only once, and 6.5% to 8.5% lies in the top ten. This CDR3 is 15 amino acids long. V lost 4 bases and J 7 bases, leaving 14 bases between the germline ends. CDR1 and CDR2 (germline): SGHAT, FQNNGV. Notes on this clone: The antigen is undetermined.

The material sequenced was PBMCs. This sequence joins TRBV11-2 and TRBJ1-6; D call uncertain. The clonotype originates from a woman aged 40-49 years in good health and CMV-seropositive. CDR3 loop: CASSSLLLRNSPLHF. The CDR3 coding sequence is TGTGCCAGCAGCTCGCTACTATTACGGAATTCACCCCTCCACTTT.